The rows below give T cell receptor beta chains drawn from one sample of a study of cytomegalovirus exposure and HLA in healthy donors. Using immunoSEQ multiplex PCR, the repertoire was profiled, and TCRdb retains in-frame clones only, with some absent. The sample shows 150,000 to 200,000 clones, over 70% of them seen only once. The sample taken for sequencing was PBMCs. These receptors came from a woman in her thirties or forties in good health and CMV-seronegative. The CDR3 runs from the conserved cysteine through the conserved F or W. D genes are given only for firm matches. Clone size is not always given. Where it is, it says once, few, many or a class for expanded clones.

j_call,d_call,v_call,clone_size,cdr3_nt,cdr3_aa
TRBJ1-1,NA,TRBV7-3,once,TGTGCCACCGCCCAGGGGCAGCGCACTGAAGCTTTCTTT,CATAQGQRTEAFF
TRBJ1-5,NA,TRBV6-1,NA,TGTGCCAGCAGTGACAATAGCAATCAGCCCCAGCATTTT,CASSDNSNQPQHF
TRBJ2-7,TRBD2,TRBV6-5,few,TGTGCCAGCAGTTACTCACTAGCGGGTGTATCCTACGAGCAGTACTTC,CASSYSLAGVSYEQYF
TRBJ1-5,NA,TRBV7-9,few,TGTGCCAGCAGCTTAGGGGGGACGGGAGATCAGCCCCAGCATTTT,CASSLGGTGDQPQHF
TRBJ1-2,TRBD1,TRBV28,NA,TGTGCCAGCAGCACAGGGGGACAGAACTATGGCTACACCTTC,CASSTGGQNYGYTF
TRBJ2-2,TRBD1,TRBV4-1,NA,TGCGCCAGCAGCCACAGACCCCGGGGACAGGCGTCCGGGGAGCTGTTTTTT,CASSHRPRGQASGELFF
TRBJ2-3,TRBD2,TRBV6-6,NA,TGTGCCAGCAGAGCGGGGGGACTCACAGATACGCAGTATTTT,CASRAGGLTDTQYF
TRBJ1-5,TRBD1,TRBV4-1,NA,TGCGCCAGCAGCCAATATACAGGGGGCTTTCAGCCCCAGCATTTT,CASSQYTGGFQPQHF
TRBJ1-2,TRBD1,TRBV15,NA,TGTGCCACCAGCAGAGAGGACAGGGCAGGCTACACCTTC,CATSREDRAGYTF
TRBJ1-5,NA,TRBV21-1,once,TGTGCCAGCAGCAGGGGAGGACGGCAGCGTCTACAGCCCCAGCATTTT,CASSRGGRQRLQPQHF
TRBJ1-2,NA,TRBV28,NA,TGTGCCAGCAGTTTATCCTCAAAACAGGAGGGCGGTGGCTACACCTTC,CASSLSSKQEGGGYTF
TRBJ1-2,TRBD1,TRBV5-1,few,TGCGCCAGCAGCATACACTCCGGACAGGGGGCTTCTTATGGCTACACCTTC,CASSIHSGQGASYGYTF
TRBJ2-1,TRBD2,TRBV6-5,NA,TGTGCCAGCAGTTACGGGACTAGCGGAGATGAGCAGTTCTTC,CASSYGTSGDEQFF
TRBJ1-5,TRBD1,TRBV19,NA,TGTGCCAGTAGTATAGCTGCAGGGGGCGGGCAGCCCCAGCATTTT,CASSIAAGGGQPQHF
TRBJ2-1,TRBD2,TRBV4-1,NA,TGCGCCAGCAGCCAGACTAGCGCCTACAATGAGCAGTTCTTC,CASSQTSAYNEQFF
TRBJ2-3,TRBD2,TRBV9,NA,TGTGCCAGCAGCGTAGCACTAGCGGGAAACACAGATACGCAGTATTTT,CASSVALAGNTDTQYF
TRBJ2-1,TRBD1,TRBV19,NA,TGTGCCAGTAGTCCGGGACAGGGCACCTTTGAGCAGTTCTTC,CASSPGQGTFEQFF
TRBJ2-7,TRBD1,TRBV11-1,once,TGTGCCAGCAGCGATGGAGTATCCAGGACAGGGACCTACGAGCAGTACTTC,CASSDGVSRTGTYEQYF
TRBJ1-3,NA,TRBV5-4,once,TGTGCCAGCAGCTTGGCCGGCGGTCGGAGGCAGTCGGGAAACACCATATATTTT,CASSLAGGRRQSGNTIYF
TRBJ1-3,NA,TRBV2,NA,TGTGCCAGCAGTGGAAACAGCCCGCTCTCTGGAAACACCATATATTTT,CASSGNSPLSGNTIYF
TRBJ1-1,TRBD1,TRBV13,once,TGTGCCAGCAGCTTAGATGGACAGGGAGGTACTGAAGCTTTCTTT,CASSLDGQGGTEAFF
TRBJ1-3,TRBD1,TRBV13,NA,TGTGCCAGCAGCTGGGACAGCCGCTCTTCTGGAAACACCATATATTTT,CASSWDSRSSGNTIYF
TRBJ1-6,TRBD1,TRBV5-4,NA,TGTGCCAGCAGCCGGGACAGGGGGTTGGAGGGCTATAATTCACCCCTCCACTTT,CASSRDRGLEGYNSPLHF
TRBJ1-2,NA,TRBV9,NA,TGTGCCAGCAGCGCTAATCTTAACTATGGCTACACCTTC,CASSANLNYGYTF
TRBJ2-2,NA,TRBV19,few,TGTGCCAGTAGTTTGTCCTCGACTACCGGGGAGCTGTTTTTT,CASSLSSTTGELFF
TRBJ2-1,TRBD2,TRBV9,NA,TGTGCCAGCAGCGTAAGCGGGGGGAGGAGCAATGAGCAGTTCTTC,CASSVSGGRSNEQFF
TRBJ1-4,TRBD1,TRBV6-5,once,TGTGCCAGCAAGCTCGACAGGGGGGGTGAAAAACTGTTTTTT,CASKLDRGGEKLFF
TRBJ1-6,NA,TRBV4-3,NA,TGCGCCAGCAGCCAAGTGAACAGGGATTCACCCCTCCACTTT,CASSQVNRDSPLHF
TRBJ1-6,TRBD1,TRBV2,once,TGTGCCAGCAGTAAAGACAGGGGGACACTTAATTCACCCCTCCACTTT,CASSKDRGTLNSPLHF
TRBJ2-2,TRBD1,TRBV19,once,TGTGCCAGTAGTATAGGAGACAGGGGTAACACCGGGGAGCTGTTTTTT,CASSIGDRGNTGELFF
TRBJ2-1,TRBD2,TRBV7-8,NA,TGTGCCAGCAGCTCGACTAGCGGGAGCTGGGAGCAGTTCTTC,CASSSTSGSWEQFF
TRBJ1-3,NA,TRBV7-3,NA,TGTGCCAGCAGCTTAGGGGGGAGCGGAAACACCATATATTTT,CASSLGGSGNTIYF